These T cell receptor beta chains were read from a single sample in a study of cytomegalovirus exposure and HLA in healthy donors. TCRdb's table, derived via immunoSEQ multiplex PCR, lists solely in-frame clones and lacks some. The sample lists tens of thousands of clones; 96% were seen once. The sample taken for sequencing was PBMCs. The receptors derive from a woman aged 18-29 years in good health and CMV-seronegative. Both conserved end residues are part of each CDR3. D genes are given only for firm matches. Clone size appears in some rows only: once, few, many, or a class for an expanded clone.

J: TRBJ2-3; D: TRBD2; size: NA; V: TRBV19; CDR3: CASSIAGLAGGLSADTQYF; DNA: TGTGCCAGTAGTATTGCGGGACTAGCGGGAGGGCTGAGCGCAGATACGCAGTATTTT
J: TRBJ2-1; D: NA; size: NA; V: TRBV7-9; CDR3: CATRGVDEQFF; DNA: TGTGCCACCCGTGGTGTAGATGAGCAGTTCTTC
J: TRBJ2-3; D: NA; size: NA; V: TRBV4-3; CDR3: CASSQVEGLRLQYF; DNA: TGCGCCAGCAGCCAAGTCGAGGGTTTGAGGCTGCAGTATTTT
J: TRBJ2-5; D: TRBD2; size: NA; V: TRBV2; CDR3: CASSGVAGGRETQYF; DNA: TGTGCCAGCAGTGGGGTAGCGGGAGGTCGGGAGACCCAGTACTTC
J: TRBJ2-7; D: TRBD2; size: NA; V: TRBV7-8; CDR3: CASSMTSGRPHEQYF; DNA: TGTGCCAGCAGCATGACTAGCGGGAGGCCCCACGAGCAGTACTTC
J: TRBJ2-1; D: NA; size: NA; V: TRBV11-2; CDR3: CASSADWSSYNEQFF; DNA: TGTGCCAGCAGCGCCGACTGGAGCTCCTACAATGAGCAGTTCTTC
J: TRBJ1-1; D: NA; size: once; V: TRBV7-9; CDR3: CASSLVGDSNTEAFF; DNA: TGTGCCAGCAGCTTAGTGGGCGACAGCAACACTGAAGCTTTCTTT
J: TRBJ1-5; D: NA; size: NA; V: TRBV7-3; CDR3: CASSLTRDQPQHF; DNA: TGTGCCAGCAGCTTAACGAGGGATCAGCCCCAGCATTTT
J: TRBJ2-2; D: NA; size: once; V: TRBV6-4; CDR3: CASRQGPNTGELFF; DNA: TGTGCCAGCAGACAGGGCCCGAACACCGGGGAGCTGTTTTTT
J: TRBJ2-2; D: NA; size: NA; V: TRBV7-9; CDR3: CASSRRGYTGELFF; DNA: TGTGCCAGCAGCCGCCGGGGTTACACCGGGGAGCTGTTTTTT
J: TRBJ1-3; D: NA; size: NA; V: TRBV18; CDR3: CASSPTTMTAKSSGNTIYF; DNA: TGTGCCAGCTCACCGACAACCATGACCGCGAAGAGCTCTGGAAACACCATATATTTT
J: TRBJ2-7; D: TRBD2; size: NA; V: TRBV7-2; CDR3: CASSLHVAGGGEQYF; DNA: TGTGCCAGCAGCTTACACGTAGCGGGAGGGGGGGAGCAGTACTTC
J: TRBJ1-5; D: NA; size: NA; V: TRBV6-7; CDR3: CASSYPQPGGYSNQPQHF; DNA: TGTGCCAGCAGTTACCCACAGCCCGGCGGGTATAGCAATCAGCCCCAGCATTTT
J: TRBJ2-1; D: TRBD2; size: NA; V: TRBV7-2; CDR3: CASSPPGLAGGGQFF; DNA: TGTGCCAGCAGCCCCCCCGGACTAGCGGGAGGCGGGCAGTTCTTC
J: TRBJ1-2; D: NA; size: NA; V: TRBV7-9; CDR3: CASSLELGANYGYTF; DNA: TGTGCCAGCAGCTTAGAGCTGGGGGCGAATTATGGCTACACCTTC
J: TRBJ1-2; D: TRBD1; size: once; V: TRBV2; CDR3: CASRETTGGGGYTF; DNA: TGTGCCAGCAGGGAGACGACAGGGGGCGGCGGCTACACCTTC
J: TRBJ1-2; D: NA; size: NA; V: TRBV28; CDR3: CASSITGYGYTF; DNA: TGTGCCAGCAGTATAACAGGTTATGGCTACACCTTC
J: TRBJ1-4; D: NA; size: NA; V: TRBV11-2; CDR3: CASSSRAQRHEKLFF; DNA: TGTGCCAGCAGCTCCCGGGCACAGCGGCATGAAAAACTGTTTTTT
J: TRBJ2-7; D: TRBD2; size: NA; V: TRBV6-5; CDR3: CASSRTSGGSYEQYF; DNA: TGTGCCAGCAGTAGGACTAGCGGGGGCTCCTACGAGCAGTACTTC
J: TRBJ1-1; D: NA; size: NA; V: TRBV5-6; CDR3: CASSLASGATEAFF; DNA: TGTGCCAGCAGCTTGGCGAGTGGTGCGACTGAAGCTTTCTTT
J: TRBJ2-2; D: NA; size: NA; V: TRBV6-5; CDR3: CASRGPNTGELFF; DNA: TGTGCCAGCAGGGGGCCGAACACCGGGGAGCTGTTTTTT
J: TRBJ2-7; D: NA; size: NA; V: TRBV4-3; CDR3: CASSQDFGTYEQYF; DNA: TGCGCCAGCAGCCAAGATTTCGGGACCTACGAGCAGTACTTC
J: TRBJ1-3; D: NA; size: NA; V: TRBV5-4; CDR3: CASSSPPDSSGNTIYF; DNA: TGTGCCAGCAGCTCCCCTCCGGACAGCTCTGGAAACACCATATATTTT
J: TRBJ2-2; D: NA; size: NA; V: TRBV11-2; CDR3: CASSSSAGELFF; DNA: TGTGCCAGCAGCTCCAGCGCCGGGGAGCTGTTTTTT
J: TRBJ2-7; D: TRBD2; size: NA; V: TRBV27; CDR3: CASSSLGGSLYEQYF; DNA: TGTGCCAGCAGCTCCCTCGGCGGGAGTCTATACGAGCAGTACTTC
J: TRBJ2-2; D: TRBD2; size: NA; V: TRBV15; CDR3: CATSRVGARGAGELFF; DNA: TGTGCCACCAGCAGAGTCGGGGCCCGGGGGGCCGGGGAGCTGTTTTTT
J: TRBJ1-5; D: NA; size: NA; V: TRBV27; CDR3: CASRGHSNQPQHF; DNA: TGTGCCAGCAGGGGCCATAGCAATCAGCCCCAGCATTTT
J: TRBJ1-4; D: NA; size: NA; V: TRBV7-9; CDR3: CASSSTGLLGEKLFF; DNA: TGTGCCAGCAGCTCCACAGGGTTGCTCGGTGAAAAACTGTTTTTT
J: TRBJ2-5; D: NA; size: once; V: TRBV6-6; CDR3: CASWAGAYQETQYF; DNA: TGTGCCAGCTGGGCGGGGGCGTACCAAGAGACCCAGTACTTC
J: TRBJ1-2; D: NA; size: NA; V: TRBV28; CDR3: CASSFAPSYGYTF; DNA: TGTGCCAGCAGTTTCGCCCCTAGCTATGGCTACACCTTC
J: TRBJ2-7; D: TRBD1; size: NA; V: TRBV18; CDR3: CASSPGTGRESYEQYF; DNA: TGTGCCAGCTCACCGGGGACAGGGCGAGAATCCTACGAGCAGTACTTC
J: TRBJ2-7; D: NA; size: NA; V: TRBV27; CDR3: CASSPRVPVRNPYEQYF; DNA: TGTGCCAGCAGTCCTCGGGTCCCGGTCCGCAACCCATACGAGCAGTACTTC
J: TRBJ2-3; D: NA; size: NA; V: TRBV5-1; CDR3: CASQQTRWDTQYF; DNA: TGCGCCAGCCAACAGACCCGGTGGGATACGCAGTATTTT
J: TRBJ1-1; D: NA; size: NA; V: TRBV18; CDR3: CASSATQSGTEAFF; DNA: TGTGCCAGCTCAGCGACGCAAAGCGGCACTGAAGCTTTCTTT
J: TRBJ2-5; D: NA; size: NA; V: TRBV5-1; CDR3: CASSARLVSETQYF; DNA: TGCGCCAGCAGCGCACGACTAGTTTCCGAGACCCAGTACTTC
J: TRBJ2-7; D: NA; size: NA; V: TRBV7-6; CDR3: CASSLDPGAPSYEQYF; DNA: TGTGCCAGCAGCTTAGATCCAGGGGCCCCCTCCTACGAGCAGTACTTC
J: TRBJ2-1; D: NA; size: NA; V: TRBV7-2; CDR3: CAARVAGAYNEQFF; DNA: TGTGCCGCCAGGGTGGCAGGGGCCTACAATGAGCAGTTCTTC